This T cell receptor beta chain stems from a study of blood T cells in healthy people across ages. Study summary: The template switching approach captured approximately one barcoded beta molecule for every two T cells.

This clonotype was recorded once. This CDR3 spans 17 amino acids. Germline trimming cut 0 bases from V and 8 bases from J; bases unmatched to any gene: 13. Germline-derived CDR1 and CDR2 are DFQATT and SNEGSKA (reference sequence). Sample-barcoded 5' priming and a J-beta primer mix drove a second PCR of roughly 6 to 12 cycles. Every individual sample yielded 2.5 million or more paired-end reads (each containing CDR3). TCRdb recomputed calls from the 5' RACE reads with MiXCR, one row per CDR3 protein. The repertoire consists of hundreds of thousands of distinct CDR3 sequences, with 55% to 70% occurring once and the leading ten covering 22%.

The chain couples TRBV20-1 to TRBJ2-4; 10 bases line up with TRBD2. Sequenced: blood. This sequence was found in a man younger than 45 in good health. The CDR3 protein is CSARDSLASGRLHIQYF. Written as DNA, the CDR3 is TGCAGTGCTAGAGATTCCCTAGCTAGCGGGAGACTCCACATTCAGTACTTC.